These 22 T cell receptor beta chains originate from one sample sequenced in a study of T cells after yellow fever vaccination. TCRdb redid the calling of the 5' RACE reads with MiXCR, one entry per CDR3 protein. This sample carries 50,000 to 60,000 distinct CDR3 sequences, 6.6% of them seen once, and the ten largest clones take 24%. This specimen was CD8+ T cells not binding an NS4B(214-222) dextramer, sorted from PBMCs, taken approximately 40 days after the first yellow fever vaccination. The receptors derive from a man between 18 and 29 years old who received the YFV17D yellow fever vaccine.

This clonotype was detected ten times or more. The rearrangement links TRBV7-6 to TRBJ2-7, with D unclear. The CDR3 length is 14 residues. Trimming cost V 1 base and J 1 base, with 8 bases left between them. From germline, CDR1 is SGHVS and CDR2 FNYEAQ. The CDR3 DNA reads as TGTGCCAGCAGCTTAGGGTCGGGTTCCTACGAGCAGTACTTC. Amino acid sequence: CASSLGSGSYEQYF.

This clonotype was counted only a few times. This rearrangement joins TRBV5-1 to TRBJ2-1, with D possibly matching TRBD2 (6 bases). The CDR3 is made up of 17 amino acids. Trimming left V 2 bases short and J 2 bases short, with 17 bases between. CDR1 is SGHRS and CDR2 is YFSETQ in the germline V gene. In DNA form, the CDR3 reads TGCGCCAGCAGCTTTAGTTTTGGCGGGGAAACCTACAATGAGCAGTTCTTC. As protein: CASSFSFGGETYNEQFF.

This clonotype has ten or more counts. The chain has TRBV5-1 and TRBJ2-2, with D unclear. Trimming left V 0 bases short and J 0 bases short, with 9 bases between. The CDR3 length is 16 residues. From germline, CDR1 is SGHRS and CDR2 YFSETQ. The CDR3 nucleotides are TGCGCCAGCAGCTTGGTGGGCTCCACGAACACCGGGGAGCTGTTTTTT. It encodes CASSLVGSTNTGELFF.

This clonotype was seen only a few times. V and J are TRBV28 and TRBJ2-1, with D unclear. The CDR3 has 16 residues. CDR1 MDHEN and CDR2 SYDVKM come from the germline V gene. Trimming took 6 bases from V and 2 from J, leaving 17 bases between them. The CDR3 nucleotides are TGTGCCAGCAGCCGACCGCCGAGGTCCCCCTACAATGAGCAGTTCTTC. Translation gives CASSRPPRSPYNEQFF.

Many counts were recorded for this clonotype. The V and J genes are TRBV7-2 and TRBJ1-2, with D unresolved. The CDR3 loop spans 15 amino acids. V lost 2 bases to trimming and J lost 4 bases, with 14 bases between them. Germline values: CDR1 SGHTA, CDR2 FQGNSA. The CDR3 protein is CASSLSSRDTYGYTF. The CDR3, as DNA: TGTGCCAGCAGCTTATCCAGTCGAGATACCTATGGCTACACCTTC.

This clonotype was counted ten times or more. The rearrangement joins TRBV14 to TRBJ2-7; D is perhaps TRBD1 or TRBD2 (5 bases each). Germline values: CDR1 SGHDN, CDR2 FVKESK. The CDR3 runs to 16 residues. Trimming shortened V by 0 bases and J by 3 bases, and 15 bases separated the two germline ends. The chain's CDR3 is CASSQDFWDPYYEQYV. In DNA form, the CDR3 reads TGTGCCAGCAGCCAAGATTTTTGGGACCCTTACTACGAGCAGTACGTC.

V gene TRBV20-1 combines with J gene TRBJ2-1, with D unclear. This CDR3 has 13 residues. V lost 6 bases and J lost 2, with 11 bases in between. The germline V gene has CDR1 DFQATT and CDR2 SNEGSKA (reference sequence). The CDR3 protein is CSASRGPYNEQFF. In DNA, the CDR3 is TGCAGTGCCTCTAGAGGACCCTACAATGAGCAGTTCTTC.

This chain uses TRBV9 with TRBJ2-7; D possibly matches TRBD1 or TRBD2 (6 bases each). The ends were cut back, 0 bases at V and 5 bases at J, with 9 bases in the middle. This CDR3 has 13 amino acids. CDR1 and CDR2 (germline): SGDLS, YYNGEE. The chain's CDR3 is CASSVGGANEQYF. CDR3 sequence (DNA): TGTGCCAGCAGCGTAGGGGGGGCCAACGAGCAGTACTTC.

At least ten counts were recorded for this clonotype. This chain joins TRBV5-5 and TRBJ2-5; 7 nucleotides align to TRBD1. Germline CDR1 reads SGHKS; CDR2 reads YYEKEE (reference sequence). V gave up 5 bases and J gave up 2 bases; unmatched junction bases: 6. This CDR3 has 14 amino acids. CDR3 in amino acids: CASSPTGSQETQYF. CDR3 in DNA: TGTGCCAGCAGTCCGACAGGGTCGCAAGAGACCCAGTACTTC.

This clonotype was seen ten or more times. This chain links TRBV20-1 with TRBJ2-5, with D possibly being TRBD2 (6 bases). Per the germline V gene, CDR1 is DFQATT and CDR2 is SNEGSKA (reference sequence). V dropped 3 bases and J dropped 4 bases, with 9 bases sitting between them. The CDR3 contains 12 residues. The CDR3 loop reads CSARRRGETQYF. Here the CDR3 DNA reads TGCAGTGCTAGGCGGAGGGGAGAGACCCAGTACTTC.

The chain has TRBV27 and TRBJ1-6; D is possibly TRBD1 (6 bases). V dropped 0 bases and J dropped 10 bases, with 16 bases sitting between them. Germline lookup yields CDR1 MNHEY and CDR2 SMNVEV (reference sequence). The CDR3 covers 16 residues. The CDR3 here is CASSLSGRGYGSPLHF. Written as DNA, the CDR3 is TGTGCCAGCAGTTTATCAGGCAGGGGCTATGGCTCACCCCTCCACTTT.

There are many counts of this clonotype. This chain uses TRBV19 with TRBJ2-1; D is possibly TRBD1 (6 bases). Trimming pared 10 bases from V and 5 bases from J, leaving 15 bases between. Germline CDR1 LNHDA, CDR2 SQIVND (reference sequence). The CDR3 is made up of 13 amino acids. Written as DNA, the CDR3 is TGTGCCATAGGGCTTGGGGACAACAATGAGCAGTTCTTC. Translated: CAIGLGDNNEQFF.

V usage is TRBV7-9 and J usage is TRBJ2-3; 8 positions match TRBD2. The J segment lost 5 bases and the V segment lost 2 bases, leaving 6 bases of the junction unmatched. The CDR3 extends over 15 amino acids. In germline, CDR1 is SEHNR, CDR2 FQNEAQ (reference sequence). CDR3 amino acids: CASSLPRGAGDTQYF. CDR3 coding DNA: TGTGCCAGCAGCTTACCGCGGGGGGCCGGAGATACGCAGTATTTT.

V gene TRBV11-2 combines with J gene TRBJ1-5; TRBD1 matches at 10 bases. This CDR3 spans 15 amino acids. Trimming at V came to 4 bases and at J to 5 bases, leaving 5 bases not matched to a gene. Germline V gives CDR1 SGHAT, CDR2 FQNNGV. CDR3 bases: TGTGCCAGCAGCTCCGGACAGGGGGATGATCAGCCCCAGCATTTT. Amino acid sequence: CASSSGQGDDQPQHF.

The chain recombines TRBV6-2 or TRBV6-3 with TRBJ2-3; 7 bases align to TRBD1. V shed 6 bases and J 5 bases; nucleotides not matched to a gene: 17. The CDR3 sequence is 17 residues long. From germline, CDR1 is MNHEY and CDR2 SVGEGT. The CDR3 loop reads CASSYEGGSVVLDTQYF. Written as DNA, the CDR3 is TGTGCCAGCAGCTACGAAGGGGGCAGCGTTGTCTTAGATACGCAGTATTTT.

This clonotype appeared many times. The chain links TRBV6-5 to TRBJ2-7, with a weak D call TRBD2 (5 bases). V dropped 0 bases and J dropped 4 bases, with 13 bases sitting between them. CDR1 is MNHEY and CDR2 is SVGAGI in the germline V gene. CDR3 size: 15 residues. The CDR3 here is CASSYSGLAWYEQYF. Written as DNA, the CDR3 is TGTGCCAGCAGTTACTCTGGGCTAGCTTGGTACGAGCAGTACTTC.

V gene TRBV3-1 combines with J gene TRBJ2-3, with 10 bases identical to TRBD2. V lost 7 bases, J lost 10 bases, and 14 bases stayed unmatched. The CDR3 covers 15 residues. Germline V gives CDR1 LGHDT, CDR2 YNNKEL (reference sequence). CDR3 loop: CASTSVVAGGRSQYF. CDR3 bases: TGTGCCAGCACCTCAGTAGTAGCGGGGGGCCGATCGCAGTATTTT.

This clonotype showed up just a few times. The V and J genes are TRBV7-9 and TRBJ2-5, with 8 bases aligning to TRBD2. CDR1 and CDR2 (germline): SEHNR, FQNEAQ (reference sequence). J was trimmed by 3 bases and V by 5 bases; bases with no gene match: 5. The CDR3 runs 14 residues. The CDR3 is CASSVSGGEETQYF. The CDR3 region has the DNA TGTGCCAGCAGCGTAAGCGGGGGCGAAGAGACCCAGTACTTC.

This clonotype was observed a handful of times. This chain links TRBV14 with TRBJ2-3, with a possible D match to TRBD2 (5 bases). Germline V gene sequence: CDR1 SGHDN, CDR2 FVKESK. V lost 0 bases, J lost 2 bases, and 18 bases lay in between. The CDR3 covers 18 residues. The CDR3 coding sequence is TGTGCCAGCAGCCAAGATCAGGAGGTCTTAAAGGCCACAGATACGCAGTATTTT. This codes for CASSQDQEVLKATDTQYF.

This clonotype was recorded many times. J is TRBJ2-2 and V is TRBV28; 8 bases agree with TRBD2. The V and J ends lost 1 base and 6 bases, in that order; junction bases with no gene match: 4. The CDR3 is 15 residues long. Germline V CDR1 and CDR2: MDHEN, SYDVKM. In DNA, the CDR3 is TGTGCCAGCAGTTTATTGACGGGGGGGCCCGGGGAGCTGTTTTTT. It translates to CASSLLTGGPGELFF.

This clonotype was seen repeatedly, ten times or more. The chain couples TRBV2 to TRBJ2-1; D not resolved. Germline V CDR1 and CDR2: SNHLY, FYNNEI. The germline V and J ends were trimmed by 4 bases and 2 bases, with 3 bases remaining between them. The CDR3 totals 12 residues. CDR3 bases: TGTGCCAGCAGTGGACCCTACAATGAGCAGTTCTTC. This gives the protein CASSGPYNEQFF.

This clonotype occurred a few times. The chain is built from TRBV29-1 and TRBJ1-3; 8 bases fit TRBD1. Trimming removed 7 bases from V and 2 bases from J; junction bases left unmatched: 4. The CDR3 is 13 amino acids. CDR1 SQVTM and CDR2 ANQGSEA come from the germline V gene. In nucleotides, the CDR3 is TGCAGCGCCTCAGGGGGCGCTGGAAACACCATATATTTT. This sequence encodes CSASGGAGNTIYF.